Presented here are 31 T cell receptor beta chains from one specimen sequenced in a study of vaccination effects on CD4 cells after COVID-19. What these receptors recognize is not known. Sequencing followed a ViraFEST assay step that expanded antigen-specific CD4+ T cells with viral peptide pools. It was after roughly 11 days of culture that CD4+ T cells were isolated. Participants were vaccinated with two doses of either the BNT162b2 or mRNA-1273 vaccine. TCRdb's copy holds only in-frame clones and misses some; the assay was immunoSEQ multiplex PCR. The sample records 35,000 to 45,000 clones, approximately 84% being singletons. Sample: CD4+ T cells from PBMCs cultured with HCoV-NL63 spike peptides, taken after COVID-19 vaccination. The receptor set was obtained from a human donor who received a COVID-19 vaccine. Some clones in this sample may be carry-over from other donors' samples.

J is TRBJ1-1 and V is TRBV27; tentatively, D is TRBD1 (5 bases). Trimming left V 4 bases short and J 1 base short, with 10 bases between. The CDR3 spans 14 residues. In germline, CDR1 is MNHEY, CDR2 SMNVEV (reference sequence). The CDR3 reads CASSSWDRNTEAFF. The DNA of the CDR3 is TGTGCCAGCAGTTCGTGGGACCGGAACACTGAAGCTTTCTTT.

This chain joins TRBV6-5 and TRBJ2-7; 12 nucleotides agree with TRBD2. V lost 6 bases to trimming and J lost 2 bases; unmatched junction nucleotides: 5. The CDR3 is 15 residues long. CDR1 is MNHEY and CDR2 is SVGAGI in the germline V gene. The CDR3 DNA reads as TGTGCCAGCAGCACTGGGACTAGCGGGCCCTACGAGCAGTACGTC. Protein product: CASSTGTSGPYEQYV.

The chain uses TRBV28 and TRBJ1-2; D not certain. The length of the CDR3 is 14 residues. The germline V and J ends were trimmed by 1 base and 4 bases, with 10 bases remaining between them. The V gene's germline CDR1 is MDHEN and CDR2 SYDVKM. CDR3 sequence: CASSLSTGGYGYTF. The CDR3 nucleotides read TGTGCCAGCAGTTTATCAACGGGAGGCTATGGCTACACCTTC.

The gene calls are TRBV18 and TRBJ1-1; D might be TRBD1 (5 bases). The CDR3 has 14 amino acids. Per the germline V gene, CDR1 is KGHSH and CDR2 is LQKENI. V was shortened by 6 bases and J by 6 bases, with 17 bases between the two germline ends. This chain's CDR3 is CASSRNGGDAEAFF. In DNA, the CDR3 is TGTGCCAGCTCCCGAAACGGGGGAGACGCTGAAGCTTTCTTT.

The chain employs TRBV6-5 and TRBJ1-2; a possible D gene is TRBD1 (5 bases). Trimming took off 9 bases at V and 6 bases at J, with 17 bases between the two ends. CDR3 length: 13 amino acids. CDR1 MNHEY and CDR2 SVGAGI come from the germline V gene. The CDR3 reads CARPGPLGHGYTF. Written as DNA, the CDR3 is TGTGCCAGGCCGGGACCCCTCGGTCATGGCTACACCTTC.

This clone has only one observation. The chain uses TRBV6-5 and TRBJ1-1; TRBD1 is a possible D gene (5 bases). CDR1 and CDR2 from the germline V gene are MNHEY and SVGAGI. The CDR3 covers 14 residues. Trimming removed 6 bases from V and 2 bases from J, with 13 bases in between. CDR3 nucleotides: TGTGCCAGCAGCCTGGGGGGGTTCAACACTGAAGCTTTCTTT. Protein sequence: CASSLGGFNTEAFF.

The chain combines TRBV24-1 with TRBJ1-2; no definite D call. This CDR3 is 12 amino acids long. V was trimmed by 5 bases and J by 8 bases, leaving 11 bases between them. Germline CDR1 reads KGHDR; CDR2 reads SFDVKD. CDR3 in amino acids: CATSATSGGYTF. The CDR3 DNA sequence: TGTGCCACCAGTGCGACCTCCGGGGGCTACACCTTC.

The DNA of the CDR3 is TGTGCCAGCAGACCCGACAGGGTGGATGGCTACACCTTC. It is translated as CASRPDRVDGYTF. The chain recombines TRBV6-5 with TRBJ1-2; TRBD1 agrees at 7 bases. The length of the CDR3 is 13 residues. The germline V gene has CDR1 MNHEY and CDR2 SVGAGI. Trimming took 6 bases from V and 6 from J; bases not matched to a gene: 7.

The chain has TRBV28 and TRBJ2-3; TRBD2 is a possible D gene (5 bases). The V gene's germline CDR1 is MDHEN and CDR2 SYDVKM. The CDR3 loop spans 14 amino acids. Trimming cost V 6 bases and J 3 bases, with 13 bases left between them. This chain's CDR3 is CASSEGGKTDTQYF. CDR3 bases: TGTGCCAGCAGCGAGGGTGGTAAGACAGATACGCAGTATTTT. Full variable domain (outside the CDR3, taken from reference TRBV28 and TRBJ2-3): DVKVTQSSRYLVKRTGEKVFLECVQDMDHENMFWYRQDPGLGLRLIYFSYDVKMKEKGDIPEGYSVSREKKERFSLILESASTNQTSMYLCASSEGGKTDTQYFGPGTRLTVL.

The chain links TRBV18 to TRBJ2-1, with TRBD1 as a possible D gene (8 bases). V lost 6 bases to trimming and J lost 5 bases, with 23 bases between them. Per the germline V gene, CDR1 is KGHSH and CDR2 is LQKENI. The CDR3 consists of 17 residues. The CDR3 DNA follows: TGTGCCAGCTCTGTCGTCAGCGGGACAGGTGGGCACAATGAGCAGTTCTTC. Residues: CASSVVSGTGGHNEQFF.

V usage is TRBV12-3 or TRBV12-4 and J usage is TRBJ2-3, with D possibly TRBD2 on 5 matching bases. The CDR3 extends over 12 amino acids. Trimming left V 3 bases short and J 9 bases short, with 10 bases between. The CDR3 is CASSLVRGTQYF. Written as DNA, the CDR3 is TGTGCCAGCAGTTTGGTCCGAGGGACGCAGTATTTT.

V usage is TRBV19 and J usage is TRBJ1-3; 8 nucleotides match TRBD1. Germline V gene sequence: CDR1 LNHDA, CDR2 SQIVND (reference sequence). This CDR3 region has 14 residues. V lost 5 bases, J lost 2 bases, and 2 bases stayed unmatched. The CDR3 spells CASSPTGAGNTIYF. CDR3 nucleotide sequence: TGTGCCAGTAGTCCGACAGGGGCTGGAAACACCATATATTTT.

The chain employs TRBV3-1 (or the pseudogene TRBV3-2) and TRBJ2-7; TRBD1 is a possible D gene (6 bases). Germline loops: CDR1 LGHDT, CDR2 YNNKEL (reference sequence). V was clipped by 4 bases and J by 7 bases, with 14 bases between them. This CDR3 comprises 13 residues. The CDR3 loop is CASSRTGLREQYV. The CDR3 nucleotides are TGTGCCAGCAGCCGAACAGGGTTACGGGAGCAGTACGTC.

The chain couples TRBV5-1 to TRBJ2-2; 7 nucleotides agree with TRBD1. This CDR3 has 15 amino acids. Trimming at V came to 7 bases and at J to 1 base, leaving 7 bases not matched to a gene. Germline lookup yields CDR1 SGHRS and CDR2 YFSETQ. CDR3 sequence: CASRTDRENTGELFF. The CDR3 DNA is TGCGCCAGCCGAACCGACAGGGAGAACACCGGGGAGCTGTTTTTT.

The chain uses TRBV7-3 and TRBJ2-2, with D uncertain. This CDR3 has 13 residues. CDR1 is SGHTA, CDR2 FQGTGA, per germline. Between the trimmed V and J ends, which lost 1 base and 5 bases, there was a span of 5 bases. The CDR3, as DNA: TGTGCCAGCAGCTTAAGACCGACCGGGGAGCTGTTTTTT. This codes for CASSLRPTGELFF.

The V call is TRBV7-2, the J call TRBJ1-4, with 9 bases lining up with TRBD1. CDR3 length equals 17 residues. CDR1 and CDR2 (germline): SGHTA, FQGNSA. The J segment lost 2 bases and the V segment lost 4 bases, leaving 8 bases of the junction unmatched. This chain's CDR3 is CASSSTGTGLTNEKLFF. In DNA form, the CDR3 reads TGTGCCAGCAGCTCCACCGGGACAGGGTTGACTAATGAAAAACTGTTTTTT. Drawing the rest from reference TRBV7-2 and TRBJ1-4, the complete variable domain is GAGVSQSPSNKVTEKGKDVELRCDPISGHTALYWYRQSLGQGLEFLIYFQGNSAPDKSGLPSDRFSAERTGGSVSTLTIQRTQQEDSAVYLCASSSTGTGLTNEKLFFGSGTQLSVL.

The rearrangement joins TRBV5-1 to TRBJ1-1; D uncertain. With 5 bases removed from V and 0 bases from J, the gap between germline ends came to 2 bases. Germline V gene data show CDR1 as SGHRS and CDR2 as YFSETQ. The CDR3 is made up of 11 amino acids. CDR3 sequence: CASRVNTEAFF. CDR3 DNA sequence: TGCGCCAGCAGGGTGAACACTGAAGCTTTCTTT.

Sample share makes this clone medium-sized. The CDR3 DNA sequence: TGTGCCAGCTCAAGGTCCATCAATGAAAAACTGTTTTTT. As protein: CASSRSINEKLFF. The chain has TRBV18 and TRBJ1-4; no clear D gene. Per germline, CDR1 KGHSH and CDR2 LQKENI. The CDR3 is 13 residues long. Trimming took 5 bases from V and 5 from J, leaving 9 bases between them.

Written as DNA, the CDR3 is TGTGCCAGCAGTAAGTTGATTGGCAATCAGCCCCAGCATTTT. Protein sequence: CASSKLIGNQPQHF. The chain joins TRBV6-2 or TRBV6-3 to TRBJ1-5; the D is unclear. Germline V CDR1 and CDR2: MNHEY, SVGEGT. The V and J ends lost 5 bases and 2 bases respectively, with 10 bases between them. CDR3 length equals 14 residues.

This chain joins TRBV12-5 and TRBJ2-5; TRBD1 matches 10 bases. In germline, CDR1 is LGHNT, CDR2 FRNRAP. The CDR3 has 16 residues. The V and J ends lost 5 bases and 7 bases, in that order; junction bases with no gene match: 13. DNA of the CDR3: TGTGCTAGTGGTGCCGCCGGGACAGGGGACAAGGGGACCCAGTACTTC. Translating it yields CASGAAGTGDKGTQYF. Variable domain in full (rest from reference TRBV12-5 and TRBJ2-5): DARVTQTPRHKVTEMGQEVTMRCQPILGHNTVFWYRQTMMQGLELLAYFRNRAPLDDSGMPKDRFSAEMPDATLATLKIQPSEPRDSAVYFCASGAAGTGDKGTQYFGPGTRLLVL.

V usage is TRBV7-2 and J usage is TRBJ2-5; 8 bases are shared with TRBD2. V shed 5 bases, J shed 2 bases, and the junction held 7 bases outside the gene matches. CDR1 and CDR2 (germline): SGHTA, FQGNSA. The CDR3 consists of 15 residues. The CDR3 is CASSRQSGGQETQYF. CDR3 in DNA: TGTGCCAGCAGCCGCCAGTCGGGAGGGCAAGAGACCCAGTACTTC.

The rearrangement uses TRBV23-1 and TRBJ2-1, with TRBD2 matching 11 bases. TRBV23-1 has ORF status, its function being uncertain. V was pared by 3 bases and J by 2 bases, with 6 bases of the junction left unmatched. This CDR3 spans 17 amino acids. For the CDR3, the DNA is TGCGCCAGCAGTCACCAGAGGACTAGCGGGCCCTACAATGAGCAGTTCTTC. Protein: CASSHQRTSGPYNEQFF.

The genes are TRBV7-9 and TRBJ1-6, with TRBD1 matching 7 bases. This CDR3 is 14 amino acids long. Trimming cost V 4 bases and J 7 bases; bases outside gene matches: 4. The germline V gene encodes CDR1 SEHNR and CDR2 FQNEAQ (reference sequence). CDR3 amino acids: CASSSGQRNSPLHF. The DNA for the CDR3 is TGTGCCAGCAGCTCGGGACAGCGGAATTCACCCCTCCACTTT.

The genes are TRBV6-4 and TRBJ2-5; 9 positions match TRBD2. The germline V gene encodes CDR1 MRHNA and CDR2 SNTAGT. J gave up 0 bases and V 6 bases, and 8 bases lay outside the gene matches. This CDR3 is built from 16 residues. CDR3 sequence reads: CASRGSSGVYQETQYF. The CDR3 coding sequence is TGTGCCAGCAGGGGATCTAGCGGGGTGTACCAAGAGACCCAGTACTTC.

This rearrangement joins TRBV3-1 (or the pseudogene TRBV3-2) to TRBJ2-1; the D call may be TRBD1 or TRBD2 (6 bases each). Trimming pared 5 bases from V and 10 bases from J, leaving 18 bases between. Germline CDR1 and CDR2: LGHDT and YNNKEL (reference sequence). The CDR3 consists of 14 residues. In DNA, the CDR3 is TGTGCCAGCAGCTATCTGGGGGGCGACGGGGAGCAGTTCTTC. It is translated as CASSYLGGDGEQFF.

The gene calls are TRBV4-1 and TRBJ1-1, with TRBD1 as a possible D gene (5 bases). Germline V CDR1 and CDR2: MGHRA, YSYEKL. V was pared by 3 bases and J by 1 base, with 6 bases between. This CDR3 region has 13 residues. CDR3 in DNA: TGCGCCAGCAGCCATGGGGCGAACACTGAAGCTTTCTTT. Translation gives CASSHGANTEAFF.

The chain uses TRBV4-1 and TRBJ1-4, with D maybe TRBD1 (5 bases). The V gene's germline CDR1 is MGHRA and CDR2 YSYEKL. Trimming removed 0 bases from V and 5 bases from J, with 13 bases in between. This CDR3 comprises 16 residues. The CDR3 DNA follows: TGCGCCAGCAGCCAAGACTCCGGGACGGACAATGAAAAACTGTTTTTT. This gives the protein CASSQDSGTDNEKLFF.

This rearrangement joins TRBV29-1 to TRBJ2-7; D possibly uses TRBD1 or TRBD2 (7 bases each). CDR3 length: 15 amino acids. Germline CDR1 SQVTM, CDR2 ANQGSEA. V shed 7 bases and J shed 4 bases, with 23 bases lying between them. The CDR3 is CSGGGSGTVLYEQYV. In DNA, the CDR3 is TGCAGCGGCGGGGGCTCGGGGACAGTACTTTACGAGCAGTACGTC.

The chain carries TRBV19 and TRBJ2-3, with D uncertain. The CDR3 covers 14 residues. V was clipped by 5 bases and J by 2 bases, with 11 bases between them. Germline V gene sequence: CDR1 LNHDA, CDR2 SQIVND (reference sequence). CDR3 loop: CASSLRRTTDTQYF. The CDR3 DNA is TGTGCCAGTAGTCTCAGGAGAACCACAGATACGCAGTATTTT.

The CDR3 DNA reads as TGTGCCAGTACCGCGACTAGCGGCCTCACAGATACGCAGTATTTT. It yields the protein CASTATSGLTDTQYF. The chain employs TRBV19 and TRBJ2-3; 9 nucleotides agree with TRBD2. V was pared by 7 bases and J by 2 bases, with 7 bases of the junction left unmatched. The CDR3 contains 15 residues. The germline CDR1 and CDR2 sequences are LNHDA and SQIVND (reference sequence).

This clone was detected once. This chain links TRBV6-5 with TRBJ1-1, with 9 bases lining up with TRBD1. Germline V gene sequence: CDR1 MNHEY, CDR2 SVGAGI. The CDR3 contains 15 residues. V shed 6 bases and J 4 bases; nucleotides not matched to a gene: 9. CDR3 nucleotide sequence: TGTGCCAGCAGCCTTTACAGGGGGCTGAGCACTGAAGCTTTCTTT. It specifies CASSLYRGLSTEAFF.